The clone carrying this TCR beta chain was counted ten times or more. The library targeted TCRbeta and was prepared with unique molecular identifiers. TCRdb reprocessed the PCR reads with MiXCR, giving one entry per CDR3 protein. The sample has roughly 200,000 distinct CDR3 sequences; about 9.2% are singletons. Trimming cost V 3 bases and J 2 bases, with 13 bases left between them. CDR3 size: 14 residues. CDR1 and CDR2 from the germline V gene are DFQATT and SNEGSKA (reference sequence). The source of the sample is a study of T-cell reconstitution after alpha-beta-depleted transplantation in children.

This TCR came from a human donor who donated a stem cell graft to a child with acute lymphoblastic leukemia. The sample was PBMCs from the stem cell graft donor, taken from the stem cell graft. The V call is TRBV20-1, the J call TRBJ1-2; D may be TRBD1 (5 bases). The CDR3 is CSARYGGANYGYTF. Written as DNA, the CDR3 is TGCAGTGCTAGGTATGGAGGGGCGAACTATGGCTACACCTTC.